The 5 T cell receptor beta chains below were found in one sample sequenced in a study of T cells in Graves' hyperthyroidism and ophthalmopathy. There were TCR beta CDR3 regions amplified from RNA transcripts. Researchers ran a first-round RT-PCR on the TCR CDR3 using the HTBI primer set. One entry per CDR3 protein results from TCRdb running MiXCR on the multiplex PCR reads. The sample has hundreds of thousands of distinct CDR3 sequences; around 17% are singletons. Sequencing input: blood. These TCRs come from a woman under 30 with Graves' hyperthyroidism.

This clonotype occurred many times. The chain couples TRBV11-2 to TRBJ2-1, with D unclear. The germline CDR1 and CDR2 sequences are SGHAT and FQNNGV. This CDR3 is 11 amino acids long. Trimming cost V 4 bases and J 8 bases, with 6 bases left between them. CDR3 residues: CASSSTYEQFF. The CDR3 DNA is TGTGCCAGCAGCTCCACATATGAGCAGTTCTTC.

This clonotype showed up many times. This chain links TRBV13 with TRBJ1-1; D uncertain. The CDR3 runs 17 residues. Per germline, CDR1 PRHDT and CDR2 FYEKMQ (reference sequence). V gave up 2 bases and J gave up 1 base, with 17 bases separating them. Here the CDR3 reads CASSLKAGIGWNTEAFF. For the CDR3, the DNA is TGTGCCAGCAGCTTAAAGGCAGGCATCGGGTGGAACACTGAAGCTTTCTTT.

This clonotype has at least ten counts. The rearrangement links TRBV18 to TRBJ1-3, with D hard to call. CDR3 length equals 15 residues. The V end was cut by 2 bases, the J end by 2 bases, with 10 bases between. The germline gives CDR1 KGHSH, CDR2 LQKENI. This CDR3 is CASSPEGNPGNTIYF. The CDR3 DNA sequence: TGTGCCAGCTCACCAGAGGGAAACCCTGGAAACACCATATATTTT.

This clonotype was counted between two and nine times. The rearrangement uses TRBV30 and TRBJ1-2; D gene uncertain. V was shortened by 0 bases and J by 6 bases, with 20 bases between the two germline ends. The germline CDR1 and CDR2 sequences are GTSNPN and SVGIG (reference sequence). The CDR3 length is 16 residues. This CDR3 is CAWSVVGLLSRDGYTF. In nucleotides, the CDR3 is TGTGCCTGGAGTGTAGTAGGACTCCTATCAAGGGATGGCTACACCTTC.

This clonotype was observed many times. J is TRBJ2-3 and V is TRBV5-1; D is perhaps TRBD2 (6 bases). This CDR3 comprises 16 residues. Per the germline V gene, CDR1 is SGHRS and CDR2 is YFSETQ. The V end was cut by 0 bases, the J end by 0 bases, with 11 bases between. The CDR3 DNA reads TGCGCCAGCAGCTTGGGGGGAGGAACTAGCACAGATACGCAGTATTTT. Protein product: CASSLGGGTSTDTQYF.